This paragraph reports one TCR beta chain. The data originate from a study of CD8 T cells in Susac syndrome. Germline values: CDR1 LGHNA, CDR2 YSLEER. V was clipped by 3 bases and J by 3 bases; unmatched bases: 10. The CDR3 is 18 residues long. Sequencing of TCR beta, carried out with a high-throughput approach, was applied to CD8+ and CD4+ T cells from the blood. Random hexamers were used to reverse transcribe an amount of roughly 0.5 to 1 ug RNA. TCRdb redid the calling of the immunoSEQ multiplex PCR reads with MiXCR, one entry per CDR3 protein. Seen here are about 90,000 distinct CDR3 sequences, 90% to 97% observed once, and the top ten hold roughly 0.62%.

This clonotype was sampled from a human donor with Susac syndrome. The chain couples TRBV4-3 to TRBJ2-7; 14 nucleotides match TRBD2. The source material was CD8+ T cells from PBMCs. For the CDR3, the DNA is TGCGCCAGCAGCCAGGAGACTAGCGGGGGGGATATACACTACGAGCAGTACTTC. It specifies CASSQETSGGDIHYEQYF.